The source of this T cell receptor beta chain is a study of cytomegalovirus exposure and HLA in healthy donors (dated by TCRdb to about 2017). Regarding the study in general: In an earlier analysis of 587 of the donors, around 290 Gb of sequence data and 117 million unique TCR beta sequences from 150 million to 200 million T cells were reported. An early release that covered more than 550 HLA-typed donors contained approximately 300 gigabases of sequencing data and about 93 million unique TCR sequences. Of the 300 to 500 genotyped donors, 75% to 85% were placed in the genetic ancestry cluster associated with self-reported Caucasian donors. The study aimed to test whether signatures of past pathogen exposure could be identified by cataloging public T cell receptors. The T cell repertoires of around 730 subjects were profiled by immunosequencing and related to cytomegalovirus serostatus. Along with the approximately 650-subject first cohort, a separate validation cohort of about 110 different subjects was used. To predict cytomegalovirus infection status, the study combined high-throughput TCR immunosequencing, statistical association of individual TCRs with disease status, and machine learning. A later analysis re-analyzed previously published TCR beta repertoires from roughly 630 donors and added high-resolution HLA genotyping to study TCR occurrence patterns. The later analysis used no new phenotypic data to find candidate immune exposures, relying instead on TCR beta sequences and their occurrence across donors. An earlier analysis of 450 to 750 of the donors used high-throughput TCR beta sequencing to judge whether each TCR beta V gene segment behaved as functional or pseudogenic. Alongside the repertoire data, information on donor age, sex, ethnicity and CMV serostatus was compiled. A later genetic analysis took genome-wide SNP genotypes for about 65% of the roughly 670 donors and used that subset as a discovery cohort. All discovery cohort repertoires had been generated using a single sequencing platform. HLA typing included class I and class II loci at four-digit resolution. Typing coverage differed by locus: A, B, C, DRB1 and DQB1 were typed in roughly 620-630 donors, DQA1 in about 560, DPA1 in around 580, and DPB1 in approximately 450. Because of strong linkage in the cohort, roughly five DR-DQ haplotypes were treated as single units for association and clustering. On average, around 240,000 unique TCR beta nucleotide sequences were sequenced per donor among a few hundred genotyped donors of the cohort, with roughly a sixth of those sequences being non-productive. General study outcomes and caveats: A later analysis associated about 17,000 TCR beta sequences with specific HLA alleles at a false discovery rate of 0.05. When HLA alleles, especially DR and DQ, strongly co-occurred, TCR associations were difficult to assign to individual alleles. In a later analysis, several top co-occurrence clusters were reported to appear linked to parvovirus B19, influenza, CMV and Epstein-Barr virus. An earlier analysis of 450 to 750 of the donors showed that most TCR beta V segments appeared in productive rearrangements either about 87% or about 30% of the time, which broadly matched IMGT annotations. Compared with equally common non-associated chains, HLA-associated TCR beta chains in a later analysis were more clonally expanded and had lower generation probabilities. A further reported finding was that TCR beta sequences accurately predicted the HLA-A and HLA-B alleles for most subjects in the first cohort. A few of the identified cytomegalovirus-associated TCR beta chains were confirmed in vitro to be specific for cytomegalovirus antigens. Most TCR sequences were observed very rarely across donors, whereas some public TCRs were present in many individuals. Most CMV-associated TCR beta chains appeared to be HLA-restricted in a later analysis, and the HLA associations seemed to be driven largely by CMV exposure. It was suggested by the authors that the approach could potentially be generalized to other disease states and immunological phenotypes. The classifier was reported to diagnose cytomegalovirus status with high specificity and sensitivity in both the original and validation cohorts. HLA typing was unavailable for some donors at each locus, so association tests used only the typed subset. Because the 87-base-pair reads could not distinguish some IMGT-functional V segments, including TRBV6-2 and TRBV6-3, those segments were excluded. Linkage disequilibrium might explain the correlated functional status among segregating V segments, but an unknown experimental factor could not be ruled out. The cohort was sequenced for TCR beta chains only, and without alpha or paired-chain data the features that could be detected were limited. Because counts were too low, about 15 rarely observed V segments, including chromosome 9 orphons, were left out of the earlier analysis of over 550 of the donors. A total of some 180 TCR beta chains were listed by the study as associated with cytomegalovirus. A group of highly shared sequence variants was considered likely to be a technical artifact of the sequencing pipeline. A later analysis found that TCR association rates varied across HLA loci, with DRB1 alleles showing the most associated TCRs and HLA-C alleles the fewest. The presence/absence analyses assumed that sequencing depth was roughly uniform across donors, and that assumption may not be true. A later genetic analysis reported fewer N-insertions in productive TCRs among donors in an Asian-associated ancestry cluster than the roughly 640-donor mean. An association between a missense DCLRE1C variant and V-gene and J-gene trimming of TCR beta chains was found in a later genetic analysis and replicated in an independent cohort. Immune exposure information for the cohort was limited to CMV serostatus.

Preparation of the library involved the immunoSEQ multiplex PCR assay. For the multiplex PCR, a mixture combining 60 forward primers for TCR Vbeta segments and 13 reverse primers for TCR Jbeta segments was used. Amplification of the CDR3 region of rearranged TCR beta genes was performed with a multiplex PCR assay on genomic DNA. The amplified TCR beta libraries were sequenced on the Illumina HiSeq System as 87-base-pair reads. From the authors' description of their analysis: In a later analysis, tens of millions of unique TCR beta chains were counted across the approximately 640 repertoires, and roughly 10 million of these chains were shared by at least two donors. Raw reads were error-corrected and collapsed into unique sequences with a nearest-neighbor algorithm that merged closely related sequences to remove PCR and sequencing errors. To assign V, D and J gene segments, CDR3 sequences were aligned to IMGT reference sequences. For a sequence to be retained, at least a six-nucleotide match to both a V gene segment and a J gene segment was required. A rearrangement was called productive if the CDR3 had no stop codons and remained in frame with V and J, and every other rearrangement was called non-productive. Following IMGT convention, CDR3 was defined as the stretch from the second conserved V-encoded cysteine to the conserved J-encoded phenylalanine. The earlier analysis of about 500 of the donors excluded sequences that lacked an unambiguous match to a single V gene segment. An earlier analysis of 587 of the donors called V segments functional above 56.7% productive rearrangements and segregating when the between-donor standard deviation exceeded 5%. A statistical classification framework was built for diagnosing cytomegalovirus status from the catalog of TCR beta chain sequences. V and J gene assignment, in a later analysis, came from comparing TCR nucleotide sequences with IMGT/GENE-DB human TR gene sequences. Using the TCRdist pipeline, a later analysis assigned CDR3 sequences along with most-parsimonious VDJ recombination scenarios. In a later analysis, each TCR beta chain was defined by its CDR3 amino acid sequence together with its V-gene family, and reads lacking a unique V-gene family were excluded. In a later analysis, fewer than 600 highly shared, low-generation-probability nucleotide sequences were removed to address suspected cross-contamination and a sequencing artifact. For each public chain, a later analysis derived a clonal expansion index from normalized ranks of inferred template counts within each repertoire. A later analysis computed generation probabilities with a VDJ recombination model fitted to out-of-frame rearrangements, and checked the results against IGoR. A later analysis scored TCR-TCR, TCR-HLA and TCR-CMV co-occurrence with hypergeometric tests, applying a repertoire-size bias correction to TCR pairs. False discovery rates were estimated in a later analysis by permuting HLA or CMV assignments 20 times. A later analysis grouped co-occurring TCRs with DBSCAN, adding TCRdist sequence similarity when clustering within HLA-allele-positive subsets. Repertoires with fewer than 30,000 or more than 120,000 public chains were left out of co-occurrence clustering, as were four to six repertoires with anomalous nucleotide sharing. TCRdb took over this immuneACCESS table, retaining in-frame rearrangements with V and J assigned. Such tables are incomplete; in checked studies, under half of the missing clones stem from an unresolved V gene, and the remainder is unexplained. V and J calls and clone size are given by that table; D and trimming were obtained from the DNA. Per the sample table, the count is 200,000 to 250,000 clones. Over 0.75% of the sample is in the top ten clones.

The cohort was made up of about 610 healthy bone marrow donors. Cohort members were all nominally healthy when sampled, although unrecorded immune exposures were likely present. The donor was CMV seropositive and was included in the group of 250 to 300 seropositive cohort members. Each donor provided a peripheral blood sample, and peripheral blood mononuclear cells were used for TCR beta sequencing. Genomic DNA was extracted from the blood cell samples with the Qiagen DNeasy Blood Extraction Kit. CDR1 LGHNA and CDR2 YNFKEQ are derived from the germline V gene. Including cysteine and phenylalanine, the CDR3 has 14 amino acids. Just CDR3 DNA is preserved here, 42 bases in frame from base 1. Trimming takes 0 bases from V and 4 bases from J, and the germline ends sit 10 bases apart. As regards this clone: Its antigen target is currently unknown.

The rearrangement combines TRBV4-2 with TRBJ2-7; no D gene can be assigned with confidence. This TCR was sampled from a young woman in good health and CMV-seropositive. The material sequenced was PBMCs. The CDR3 reads CASSQDEIRYEQYF. The bases are TGTGCCAGCAGCCAAGACGAGATACGGTACGAGCAGTACTTC.